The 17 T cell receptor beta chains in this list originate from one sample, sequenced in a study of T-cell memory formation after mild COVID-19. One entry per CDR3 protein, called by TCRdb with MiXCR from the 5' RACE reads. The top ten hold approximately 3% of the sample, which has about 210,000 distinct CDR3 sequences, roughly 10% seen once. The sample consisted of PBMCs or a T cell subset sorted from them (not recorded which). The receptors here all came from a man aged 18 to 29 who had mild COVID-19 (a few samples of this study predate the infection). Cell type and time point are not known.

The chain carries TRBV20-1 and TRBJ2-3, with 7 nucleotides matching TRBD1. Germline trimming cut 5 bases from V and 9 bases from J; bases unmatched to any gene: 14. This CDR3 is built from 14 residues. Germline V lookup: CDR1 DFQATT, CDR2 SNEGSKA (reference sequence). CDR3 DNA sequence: TGCAGTGCTGACCGGGACAGCAATTTGGGCACGCAGTATTTT. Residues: CSADRDSNLGTQYF.

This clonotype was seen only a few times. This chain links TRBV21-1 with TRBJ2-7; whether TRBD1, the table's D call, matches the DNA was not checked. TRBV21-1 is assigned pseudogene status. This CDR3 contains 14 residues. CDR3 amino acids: CASSNHRGKDEQYF. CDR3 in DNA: TGTGCCAGCAGCAACCACAGGGGTAAGGACGAGCAGTACTTC.

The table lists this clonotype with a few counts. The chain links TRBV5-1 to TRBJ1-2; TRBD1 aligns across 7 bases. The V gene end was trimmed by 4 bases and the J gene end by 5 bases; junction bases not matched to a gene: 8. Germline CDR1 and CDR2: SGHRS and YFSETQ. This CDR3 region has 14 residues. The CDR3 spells CASSHRDRAYGYTF. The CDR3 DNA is TGCGCCAGCAGCCACCGGGACAGAGCTTATGGCTACACCTTC.

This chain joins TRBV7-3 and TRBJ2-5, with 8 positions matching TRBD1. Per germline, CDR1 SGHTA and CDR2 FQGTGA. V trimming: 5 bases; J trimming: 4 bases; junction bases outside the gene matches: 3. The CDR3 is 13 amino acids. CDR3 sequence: CASSAGGRETQYF. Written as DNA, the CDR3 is TGTGCCAGCAGCGCAGGGGGCCGAGAGACCCAGTACTTC.

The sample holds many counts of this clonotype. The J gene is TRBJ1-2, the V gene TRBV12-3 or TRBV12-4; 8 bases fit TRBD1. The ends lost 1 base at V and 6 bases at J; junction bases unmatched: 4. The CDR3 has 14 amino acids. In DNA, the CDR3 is TGTGCCAGCAGTTTAGAGAACAGGGGGAATGGCTACACCTTC. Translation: CASSLENRGNGYTF.

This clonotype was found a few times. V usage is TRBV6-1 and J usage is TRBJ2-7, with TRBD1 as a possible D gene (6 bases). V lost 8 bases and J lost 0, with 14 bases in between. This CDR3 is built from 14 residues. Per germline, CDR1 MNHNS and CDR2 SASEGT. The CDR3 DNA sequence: TGTGCCAGCTCACCCCAGGGGAGCTCCTACGAGCAGTACGTC. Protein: CASSPQGSSYEQYV.

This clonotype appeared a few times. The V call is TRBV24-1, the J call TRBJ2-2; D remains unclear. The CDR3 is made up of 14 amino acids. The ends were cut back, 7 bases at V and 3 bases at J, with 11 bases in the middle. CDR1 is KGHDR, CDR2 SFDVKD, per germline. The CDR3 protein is CATSPLRDTGELFF. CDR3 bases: TGTGCCACCAGCCCCCTTCGGGACACCGGGGAGCTGTTTTTT.

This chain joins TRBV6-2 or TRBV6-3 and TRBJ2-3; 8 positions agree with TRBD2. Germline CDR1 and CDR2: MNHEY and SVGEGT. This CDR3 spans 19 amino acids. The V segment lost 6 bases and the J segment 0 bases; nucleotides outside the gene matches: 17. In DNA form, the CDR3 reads TGTGCCAGCAGGCCGGGAGGGAGGACCCTCCGGTGGAGCACAGATACGCAGTATTTT. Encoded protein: CASRPGGRTLRWSTDTQYF.

The CDR3 nucleotides read TGTGCCTGGAGTCGATCCGGGACTAGCGGTGGCAATGAGCAGTTCTTC. Its translation: CAWSRSGTSGGNEQFF. The rearrangement links TRBV30 to TRBJ2-1, with TRBD2 identical over 11 bases. After removal of 2 bases from V and 6 bases from J, the junction contained 9 bases not matched to a gene. The CDR3 covers 16 residues. Germline V CDR1 and CDR2: GTSNPN, SVGIG (reference sequence).

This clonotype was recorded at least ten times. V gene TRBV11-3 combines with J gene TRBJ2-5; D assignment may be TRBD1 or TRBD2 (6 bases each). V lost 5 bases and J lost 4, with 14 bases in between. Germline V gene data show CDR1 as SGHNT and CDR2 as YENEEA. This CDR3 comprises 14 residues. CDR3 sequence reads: CASSPGGGGETQYF. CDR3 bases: TGTGCCAGCAGCCCCGGAGGGGGAGGAGAGACCCAGTACTTC.

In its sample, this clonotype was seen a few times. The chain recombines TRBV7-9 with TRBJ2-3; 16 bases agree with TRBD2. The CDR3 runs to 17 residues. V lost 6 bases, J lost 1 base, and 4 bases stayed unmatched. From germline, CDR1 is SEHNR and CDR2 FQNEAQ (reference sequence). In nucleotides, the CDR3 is TGTGCCAGCAGTGGGACTAGCGGGGGGGCCGGCACAGATACGCAGTATTTT. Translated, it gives CASSGTSGGAGTDTQYF.

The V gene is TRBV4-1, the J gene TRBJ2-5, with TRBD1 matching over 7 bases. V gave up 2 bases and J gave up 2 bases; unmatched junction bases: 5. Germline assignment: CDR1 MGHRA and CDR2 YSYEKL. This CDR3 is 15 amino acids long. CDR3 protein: CASSQLPTGQETQYF. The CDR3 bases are TGCGCCAGCAGCCAACTCCCGACAGGGCAAGAGACCCAGTACTTC.

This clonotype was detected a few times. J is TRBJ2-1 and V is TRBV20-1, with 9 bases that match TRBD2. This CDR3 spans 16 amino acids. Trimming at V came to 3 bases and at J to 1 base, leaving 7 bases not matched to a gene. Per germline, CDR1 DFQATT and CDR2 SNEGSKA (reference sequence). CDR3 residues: CSASRLAGTSYNEQFF. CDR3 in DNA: TGCAGTGCTAGTCGTCTAGCGGGGACTTCCTACAATGAGCAGTTCTTC.

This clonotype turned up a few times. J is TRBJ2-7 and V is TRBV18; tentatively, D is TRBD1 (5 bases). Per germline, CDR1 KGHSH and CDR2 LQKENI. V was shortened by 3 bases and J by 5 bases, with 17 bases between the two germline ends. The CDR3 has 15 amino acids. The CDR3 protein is CASSPSRVISHEQYV. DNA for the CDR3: TGTGCCAGCTCACCTTCCAGGGTGATTTCTCACGAGCAGTACGTC.

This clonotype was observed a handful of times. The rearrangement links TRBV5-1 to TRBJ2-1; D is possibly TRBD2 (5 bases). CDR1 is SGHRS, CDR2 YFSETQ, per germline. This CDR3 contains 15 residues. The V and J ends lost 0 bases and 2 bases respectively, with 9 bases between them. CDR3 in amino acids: CASSLAEGPYNEQFF. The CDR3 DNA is TGCGCCAGCAGCTTGGCTGAGGGCCCCTACAATGAGCAGTTCTTC. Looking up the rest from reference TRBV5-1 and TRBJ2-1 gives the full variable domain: KAGVTQTPRYLIKTRGQQVTLSCSPISGHRSVSWYQQTPGQGLQFLFEYFSETQRNKGNFPGRFSGRQFSNSRSEMNVSTLELGDSALYLCASSLAEGPYNEQFFGPGTRLTVL.

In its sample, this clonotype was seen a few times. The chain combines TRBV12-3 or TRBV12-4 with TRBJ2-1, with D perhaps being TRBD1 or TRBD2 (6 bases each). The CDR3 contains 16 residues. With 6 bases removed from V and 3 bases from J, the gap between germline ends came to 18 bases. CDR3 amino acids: CASRAGGGLVYNEQFF. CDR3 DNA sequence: TGTGCCAGCAGGGCCGGGGGCGGACTCGTCTACAATGAGCAGTTCTTC.

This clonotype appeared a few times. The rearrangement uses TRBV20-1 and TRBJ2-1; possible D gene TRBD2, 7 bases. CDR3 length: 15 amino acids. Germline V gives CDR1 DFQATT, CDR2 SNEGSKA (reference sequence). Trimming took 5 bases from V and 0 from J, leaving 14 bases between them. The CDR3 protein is CSALKGGSSYNEQFF. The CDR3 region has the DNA TGCAGTGCTTTAAAGGGGGGGAGCTCCTACAATGAGCAGTTCTTC.